The clone carrying this TCR beta chain was counted many times. Its matching antigen is unknown. Trimming pared 0 bases from V and 4 bases from J, leaving 9 bases between. CDR1 and CDR2 (germline): MGHDK, SYGVNS. The CDR3 loop spans 14 amino acids. TCRdb independently ran MiXCR on the RT-PCR reads; one entry per CDR3 protein. The data show roughly 700,000 distinct CDR3 sequences, about 15% seen once. The sample belongs to a study of response to subunit inactivated influenza vaccine. Whole-study findings and limits: Seasonal influenza vaccination, on each occasion, was suggested by the authors to recruit few new T cells.

The chain employs TRBV25-1 and TRBJ1-2; TRBD1 might be the D (5 bases). The receptor comes from a man between 45 and 60 years old who received an inactivated influenza vaccine. Source: PBMCs from blood, taken approximately 15 days before vaccination. The CDR3 region is CASSEYDRPYGYTF. The CDR3 DNA follows: TGTGCCAGCAGTGAATACGACAGACCCTATGGCTACACCTTC.